This T cell receptor beta chain was captured in a study of Ad26.COV2.S vaccination and SARS-CoV-2 variants (dated by TCRdb to about 2021). Describing the broader study: Donors in the vaccine arm were drawn from COV1001, a phase I-IIa trial of Ad26.COV2.S in healthy adults that was multicentre, randomized, double-blind and placebo-controlled. Trial participants were randomized into five groups of five: low-dose or high-dose Ad26.COV2.S given once or twice, or placebo on both occasions. Investigators remained blinded to trial group allocation during experiments and outcome assessment. Ad26.COV2.S was given intramuscularly at 5x10^10 or 1x10^11 viral particles, as a single shot or as two shots 56 days apart. A total of around 32 samples were included in the TCR-sequenced set, comprising roughly 20 Ad26.COV2.S vaccine recipients, 5 placebo recipients and 8 SARS-CoV-2 convalescent individuals. TCRbeta repertoire sequencing served as the tool for gauging how specific and how broad the SARS-CoV-2-reactive T cell receptors were following Ad26.COV2.S vaccination. Overall study outcomes, separate from this receptor: The study was not powered for comparison of responses between vaccine doses or regimens. According to the authors, total T cell responses may have been underestimated by the TCR breadth and depth analyses. Higher spike-specific TCR breadth was observed in Ad26.COV2.S recipients than in placebo recipients (P = 0.0014). Vaccine and placebo recipients had comparable non-spike TCR breadth, which fits with the vaccine containing only spike. After vaccination, spike-specific CD8+ and CD4+ T cell responses were reported to show substantial breadth.

From a lookup of the germline V gene (reference sequence), CDR1 and CDR2 are LGHDT and YNNKEL. From the cysteine through the phenylalanine, the CDR3 covers 17 amino acids. The sequence is cut down to CDR3 DNA, 51 bases in frame from base 1. Germline trimming: 0 bases from V, 6 bases from J; junction bases outside gene matches: 10. What the treatment or condition label conveys for this sample: roughly 20 received Ad26.COV2.S at low or high dose, single or two shots; several received placebo; per-sample allocation not given. For vaccine and placebo recipients, repertoires were sequenced using samples collected on day 63 after the first injection. In Cohort 1b, 25 to 30 adults aged 18-55 years were enrolled at a single site in Boston, USA, between 29 July and 7 August 2020. Ad26.COV2.S was a replication-incompetent adenovirus type 26 vector that expressed a prefusion-stabilized SARS-CoV-2 spike protein derived from the original Wuhan strain.

TCRbeta CDR3 regions were sequenced with the immunoSEQ Assay. After extraction, genomic DNA underwent amplification by bias-controlled multiplex PCR, followed by high-throughput sequencing. The authors' analysis ran thus. To quantify the absolute abundance of every unique TCRbeta CDR3 region, sequences were collapsed and filtered. T cell fraction was estimated by normalizing TCRbeta template counts to usable DNA, with usable DNA measured through amplification of reference genes found in all nucleated cells. Repertoire TCRs were annotated as SARS-CoV-2-specific when V gene, CDR3 amino acid sequence and J gene were exactly matched to a known reactive TCR set. The reference SARS-CoV-2 TCR set was derived from MIRA and filtered for enrichment in COVID-19-positive ImmuneCODE repertoires, a step that removed public or cross-reactive TCRs. Drawing on the MIRA antigens, annotated TCRs were analysed further at the level of specific ORF or position within ORF. Breadth was defined as the number of annotated unique rearrangements divided by the total number of unique productive rearrangements, and depth was defined as the summed frequency of the annotated unique rearrangements. Two-sided Wilcoxon rank-sum tests were used to compare TCR breadth between groups. The clones in this table, taken by TCRdb from immuneACCESS, are in-frame only. Not every clone is retained; where verified, under half of the shortfall comes from an unresolved V gene, and the cause of the rest is unknown. V and J calls plus clone size are reproduced from that table; the DNA served to infer D and trimming. The sample yields roughly 350,000 clones; 65% to 90% were counted once. The ten largest clones add up to roughly 10% of the sample.

To note about this clone: Its antigen remains unidentified. The sample holds no much larger clone one base away, and base qualities are not on file.

Rearrangement joined TRBV3-1 (or the pseudogene TRBV3-2) to TRBJ2-7, and TRBD1 aligns with 11 junction nucleotides. The source material was peripheral blood, sampled in a trial of Ad26.COV2.S vaccine versus placebo. This receptor was obtained from a person aged 18-60 years who received the Ad26.COV2.S COVID-19 vaccine or a placebo. The CDR3 is CASSQDRRTGGGPEQYF. The DNA is as follows: TGTGCCAGCAGCCAAGATCGAAGGACAGGGGGCGGCCCCGAGCAGTACTTC.